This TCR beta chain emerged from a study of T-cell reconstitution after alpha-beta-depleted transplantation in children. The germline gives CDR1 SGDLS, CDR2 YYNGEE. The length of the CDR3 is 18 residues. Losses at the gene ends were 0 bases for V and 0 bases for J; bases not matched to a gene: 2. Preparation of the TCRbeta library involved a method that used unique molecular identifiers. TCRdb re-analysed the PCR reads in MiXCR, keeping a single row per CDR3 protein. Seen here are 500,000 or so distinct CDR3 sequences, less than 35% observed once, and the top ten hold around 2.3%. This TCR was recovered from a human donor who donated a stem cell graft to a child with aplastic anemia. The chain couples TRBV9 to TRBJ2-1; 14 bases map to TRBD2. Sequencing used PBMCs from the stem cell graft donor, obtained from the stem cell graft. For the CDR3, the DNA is TGTGCCAGCAGCGTAGGGGGGACTAGCGGGAGCTCCTACAATGAGCAGTTCTTC. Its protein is CASSVGGTSGSSYNEQFF.